This TCR beta chain came from a study of blood T cell repertoires in COVID-19. At the level of the study: PBMCs, B-cell-depleted T cells, or T cells provided the cDNA or gDNA that made up the material.

The authors' processing: Reference gene primer amplification yielded estimated nucleated cell counts. Libraries were prepared by immunoSEQ multiplex PCR; TCRdb keeps only in-frame clonotypes and omits some of them. V, J and clone size were drawn from that table, and D and trimming were deduced from the DNA. The table records over 150,000 clones, roughly 84% of them present only once. Between the trimmed V and J ends, which lost 7 bases and 10 bases, there was a span of 11 bases. The CDR3 has 10 residues. Germline CDR1 reads SQVTM; CDR2 reads ANQGSEA. The sample was peripheral blood. The chain is built from TRBV29-1 and TRBJ2-1, with D tentatively TRBD1 (6 bases). The sequence was obtained from a man over 45 with COVID-19, enrolled during active disease. The CDR3 sequence is CSAGQLEQFF. DNA for the CDR3: TGCAGCGCCGGACAGTTAGAGCAGTTCTTC.